This T cell receptor (beta chain) was profiled in a study of blood T cells in healthy people across ages. On the study more broadly: About one barcoded beta molecule per two T cells came from capture by template switching. Study-wide results and caveats: One million T cells yielded diversity estimates that were considered underestimates.

Together with a sample-barcoded 5' primer, a J-beta primer mix was included in a second PCR lasting 7 to 11 cycles. TCRdb processed the 5' RACE reads anew with MiXCR; each CDR3 protein has one entry. The sample consists of about 1.6 million distinct CDR3 sequences, around 35% of them appearing once. The CDR3 is 16 residues long. V shed 2 bases, J shed 5 bases, and the junction held 9 bases outside the gene matches. Germline V gene sequence: CDR1 MGHRA, CDR2 YSYEKL. Isolating PBMCs gave at least 7 million of these cells per sample. Total RNA extraction produced at least 5.5 micrograms (per sample) for the study. In its sample, this clonotype was seen a few times. Its target is unknown.

Sequenced input: blood. The J gene is TRBJ2-1, the V gene TRBV4-1; 7 bases are shared with TRBD1. This TCR came from a woman in her 30s in good health. CDR3 in amino acids: CASSQPRQGRDNEQFF. The CDR3 coding sequence is TGCGCCAGCAGCCAACCCAGACAGGGCCGCGACAATGAGCAGTTCTTC.